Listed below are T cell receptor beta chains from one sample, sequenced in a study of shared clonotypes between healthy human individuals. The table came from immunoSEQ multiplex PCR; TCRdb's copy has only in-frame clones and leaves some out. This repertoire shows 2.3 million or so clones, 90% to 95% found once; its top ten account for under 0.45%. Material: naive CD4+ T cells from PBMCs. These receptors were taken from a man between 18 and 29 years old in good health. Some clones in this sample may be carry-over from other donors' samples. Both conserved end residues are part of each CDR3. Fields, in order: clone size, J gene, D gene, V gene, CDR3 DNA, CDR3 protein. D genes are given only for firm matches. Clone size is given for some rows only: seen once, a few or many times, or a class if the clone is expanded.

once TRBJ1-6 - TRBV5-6 TGTGCCAGCAGCTTGACTGGAGATAATTCACCCCTCCACTTT CASSLTGDNSPLHF
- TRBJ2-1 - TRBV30 TGTGCCTGGAGTGTACTTGGGGATGAGCAGTTCTTC CAWSVLGDEQFF
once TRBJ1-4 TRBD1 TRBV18 TGTGCCAGCTCACTCGGACAGGGAAGTAATGAAAAACTGTTTTTT CASSLGQGSNEKLFF
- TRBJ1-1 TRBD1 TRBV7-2 TGTGCCAGCAGCCCATTAGCCCAGGGGGCGAGGAGGGCTGAAGCTTTCTTT CASSPLAQGARRAEAFF
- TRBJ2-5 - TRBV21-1 TGTGCTGAGGCGGAGGAGACCCAGTACTTC CAEAEETQYF
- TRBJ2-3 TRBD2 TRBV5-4 TGTGCCAGCAGCTTGTATGCGGGAGGGCGGGCAGATACGCAGTATTTT CASSLYAGGRADTQYF
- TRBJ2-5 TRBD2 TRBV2 TGTGCCACCCTTGGTTTCCCGGGAGGGAAAGAGACCCAGTACTTC CATLGFPGGKETQYF
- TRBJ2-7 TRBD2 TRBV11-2 TGTGCCAGCAGCCCACTCCCCGGGACTAGCGGGAACGAGCAGTACTTC CASSPLPGTSGNEQYF
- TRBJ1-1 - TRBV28 TGTGCCAGCAGTGAGGATACCACTGAAGCTTTCTTT CASSEDTTEAFF
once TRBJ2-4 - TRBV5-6 TGTGCCAGCAGCTTGGTAAGACAGAACCTAAACATTCAGTACTTC CASSLVRQNLNIQYF
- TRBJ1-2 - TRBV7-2 TGTGCCAGCAGCTTAGCTACAGGAAACTATGGCTACACCTTC CASSLATGNYGYTF
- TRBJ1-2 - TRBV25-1 TGTGCCAGCCAGAAACAGGGAGGCAGTAACTATGGCTACACCTTC CASQKQGGSNYGYTF
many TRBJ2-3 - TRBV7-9 TGTGCCAGCAGCTTGCGGGCAGGGATGGAGAGGGCAGATACGCAGTATTTT CASSLRAGMERADTQYF
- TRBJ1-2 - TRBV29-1 TGCAGCGCACGGGGCTACACCTTC CSARGYTF
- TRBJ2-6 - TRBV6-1 TGTGCCAGCAGAGAACAGTGGGGCGCCGGGGCCAACGTCCTGACTTTC CASREQWGAGANVLTF
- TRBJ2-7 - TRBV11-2 TGTGCCAGCACCCTGACGGACGGCACCTACGAGCAGTACTTC CASTLTDGTYEQYF
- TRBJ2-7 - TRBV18 TGTGCCAGCTCACCCGGACAGTCAACTAATTACGAGCAGTACTTC CASSPGQSTNYEQYF
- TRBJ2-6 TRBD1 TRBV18 TGTGCCAGCTCCCCCTGGAGACAGGGGTCCTCTGGGGCCAACGTCCTGACTTTC CASSPWRQGSSGANVLTF
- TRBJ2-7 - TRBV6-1 TGTGCCAGCGTACGCAACTCCTACGAGCAGTACTTC CASVRNSYEQYF
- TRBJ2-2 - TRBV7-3 TGTGCCAGCAGCCTCACGGGGACCGGGGAGCTGTTTTTT CASSLTGTGELFF
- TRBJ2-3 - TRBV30 TGTGCCTGGAGGGTCCACAGGGCCACAGATACGCAGTATTTT CAWRVHRATDTQYF
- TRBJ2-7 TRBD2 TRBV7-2 TGTGCCAGCAGCTCCGGGACTAGCTTGCCCTACGAGCAGTACTTC CASSSGTSLPYEQYF
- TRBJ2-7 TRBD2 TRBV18 TGTGCCAGCTCACTTCAGGGGGTGCGGACTAGCGACCTCCGGGGTAACGAGCAGTACTTC CASSLQGVRTSDLRGNEQYF
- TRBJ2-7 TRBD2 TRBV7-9 TGTGCCAGCAGCCCGTCCGGGGCGGGAGTCCCCTACGAGCAGTACTTC CASSPSGAGVPYEQYF
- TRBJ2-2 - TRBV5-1 TGCGCCAGCAGTCGGGACGGAACGAACACCGGGGAGCTGTTTTTT CASSRDGTNTGELFF
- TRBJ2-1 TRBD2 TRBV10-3 TGTGCCATCAGTGTCACCGGGACTAGCGGGTACAATGAGCAGTTCTTC CAISVTGTSGYNEQFF
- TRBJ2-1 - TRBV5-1 TGCGCCAGCAGCGTTTTAGCCGGCTCCTACAATGAGCAGTTCTTC CASSVLAGSYNEQFF
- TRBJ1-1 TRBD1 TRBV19 TGTGCCAGTATCGAGAGGACAGGGGGCGGTAGCACTGAAGCTTTCTTT CASIERTGGGSTEAFF
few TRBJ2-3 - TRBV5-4 TGTGCCAGCAGCTCCCGCACAGATACGCAGTATTTT CASSSRTDTQYF
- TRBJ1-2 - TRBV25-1 TGTGCCAGCAGTCAGGGGTTCGGCTATGGCTACACCTTC CASSQGFGYGYTF
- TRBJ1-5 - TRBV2 TGTGCCAGCAGCCAGGGGATACAGCCCCAGCATTTT CASSQGIQPQHF
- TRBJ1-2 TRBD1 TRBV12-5 TGTGCTAGTGGTAACCGAGAAGGGGGACAGACTTATCCCTCAGGCGGCTACACCTTC CASGNREGGQTYPSGGYTF
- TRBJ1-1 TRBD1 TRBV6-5 TGTGCCAGCAGTCTAACGACAGGGGGGAACACTGAAGCTTTCTTT CASSLTTGGNTEAFF
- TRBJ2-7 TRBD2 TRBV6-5 TGTGCCAGCAGTCTATATCTAGCGGGACCTTACGAGCAGTACTTC CASSLYLAGPYEQYF
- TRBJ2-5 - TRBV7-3 TGTGCCAGCAGCTCCTCCGATGTAGAGACCCAGTACTTC CASSSSDVETQYF
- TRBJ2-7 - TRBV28 TGTGCCAGCACCTCGTTGGGGGGCTCCTACGAGCAGTACTTC CASTSLGGSYEQYF
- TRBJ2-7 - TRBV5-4 TGTGCCAGCAGCTTCCGGGTGGCACCCTACGAGCAGTACTTC CASSFRVAPYEQYF
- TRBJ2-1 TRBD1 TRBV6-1 TGTGCCAGCAGTGAATTTCGACAGGGGGCGTACAATGAGCAGTTCTTC CASSEFRQGAYNEQFF
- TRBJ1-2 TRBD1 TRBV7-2 TGTGCCAGCAGCGAGGGACCGGGACAGGGGAATACCTATGGCTACACCTTC CASSEGPGQGNTYGYTF
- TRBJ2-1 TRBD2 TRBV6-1 TGTGCCAGCAGTTCAGCTAGCGGGGGATACAATGAGCAGTTCTTC CASSSASGGYNEQFF
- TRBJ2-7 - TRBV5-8 TGTGCCAGCAGCTGGGGGGGCCTCAACCCTGTCGGGCAGTACTTC CASSWGGLNPVGQYF
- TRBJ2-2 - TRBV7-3 TGTGCCAGCAGCTTAAAGGCCCCGGGAATAAACACCGGGGAGCTGTTTTTT CASSLKAPGINTGELFF
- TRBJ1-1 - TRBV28 TGTGCCAGCAGTATGAGGGATACTGAAGCTTTCTTT CASSMRDTEAFF
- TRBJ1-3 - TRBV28 TGTGCCAGCACCCAGGCTGGAAACACCATATATTTT CASTQAGNTIYF
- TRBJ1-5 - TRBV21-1 TGTGCCAGCAGCAAAGCACAGGGTAGGCAGCCCCAGCATTTT CASSKAQGRQPQHF